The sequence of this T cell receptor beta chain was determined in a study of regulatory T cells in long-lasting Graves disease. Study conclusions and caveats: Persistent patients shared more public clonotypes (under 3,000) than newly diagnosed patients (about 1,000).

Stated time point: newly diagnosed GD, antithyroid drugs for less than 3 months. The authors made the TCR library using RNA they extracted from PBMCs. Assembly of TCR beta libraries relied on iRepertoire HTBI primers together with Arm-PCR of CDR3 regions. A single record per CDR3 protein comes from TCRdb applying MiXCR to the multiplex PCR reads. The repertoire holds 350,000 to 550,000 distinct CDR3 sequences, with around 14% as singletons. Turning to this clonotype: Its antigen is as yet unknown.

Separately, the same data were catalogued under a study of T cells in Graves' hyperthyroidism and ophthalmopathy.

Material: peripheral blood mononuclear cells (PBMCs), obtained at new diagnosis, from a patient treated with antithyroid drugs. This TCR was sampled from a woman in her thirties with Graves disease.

Here the CDR3 DNA reads TGTGCCTGGACCCCCTCCTCTACAGGGGGCTGGTACGAGCAGTACTTC. It codes for CAWTPSSTGGWYEQYF. J is TRBJ2-7 and V is TRBV30, with 9 bases lining up with TRBD1. The CDR3 totals 16 residues. Germline CDR1 and CDR2: GTSNPN and SVGIG (reference sequence). The trim removed 4 bases at V and 4 bases at J, leaving 14 bases unmatched.